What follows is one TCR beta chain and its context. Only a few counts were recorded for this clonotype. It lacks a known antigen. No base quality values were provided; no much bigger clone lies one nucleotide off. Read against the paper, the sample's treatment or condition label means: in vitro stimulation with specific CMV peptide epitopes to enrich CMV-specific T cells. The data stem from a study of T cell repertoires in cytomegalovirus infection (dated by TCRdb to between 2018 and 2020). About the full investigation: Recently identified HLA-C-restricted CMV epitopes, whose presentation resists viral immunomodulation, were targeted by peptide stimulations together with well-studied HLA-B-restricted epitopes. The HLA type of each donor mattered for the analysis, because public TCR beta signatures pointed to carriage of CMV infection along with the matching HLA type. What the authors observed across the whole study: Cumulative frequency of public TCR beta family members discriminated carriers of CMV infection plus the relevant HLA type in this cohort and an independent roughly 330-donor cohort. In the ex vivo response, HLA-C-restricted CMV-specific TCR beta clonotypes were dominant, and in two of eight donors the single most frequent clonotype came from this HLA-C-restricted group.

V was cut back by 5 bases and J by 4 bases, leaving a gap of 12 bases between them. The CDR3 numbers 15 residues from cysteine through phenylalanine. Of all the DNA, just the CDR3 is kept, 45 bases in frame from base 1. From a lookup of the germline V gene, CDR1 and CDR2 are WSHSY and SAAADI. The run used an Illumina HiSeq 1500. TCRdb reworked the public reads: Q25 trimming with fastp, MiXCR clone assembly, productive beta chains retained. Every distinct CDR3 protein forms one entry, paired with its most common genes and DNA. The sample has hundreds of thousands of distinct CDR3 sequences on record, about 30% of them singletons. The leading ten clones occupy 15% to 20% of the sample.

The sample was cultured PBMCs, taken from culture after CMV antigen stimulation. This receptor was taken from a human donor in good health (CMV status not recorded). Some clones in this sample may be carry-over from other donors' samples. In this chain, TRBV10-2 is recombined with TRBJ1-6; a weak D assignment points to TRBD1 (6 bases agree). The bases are TGCGCCAGCAGTACCGGACAGTCATATAATTCACCCCTCCACTTT. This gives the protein CASSTGQSYNSPLHF.